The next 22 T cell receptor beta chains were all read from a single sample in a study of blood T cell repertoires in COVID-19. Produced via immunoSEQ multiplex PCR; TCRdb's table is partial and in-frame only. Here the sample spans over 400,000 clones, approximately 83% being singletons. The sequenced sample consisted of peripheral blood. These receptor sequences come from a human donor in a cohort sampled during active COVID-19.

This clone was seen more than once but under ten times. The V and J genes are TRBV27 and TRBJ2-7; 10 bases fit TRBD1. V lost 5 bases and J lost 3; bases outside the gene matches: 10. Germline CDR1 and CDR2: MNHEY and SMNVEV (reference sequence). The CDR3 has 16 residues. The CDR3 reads CASSPDGTGVVYEQYF. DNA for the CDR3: TGTGCCAGCAGTCCAGACGGGACAGGGGTAGTCTACGAGCAGTACTTC.

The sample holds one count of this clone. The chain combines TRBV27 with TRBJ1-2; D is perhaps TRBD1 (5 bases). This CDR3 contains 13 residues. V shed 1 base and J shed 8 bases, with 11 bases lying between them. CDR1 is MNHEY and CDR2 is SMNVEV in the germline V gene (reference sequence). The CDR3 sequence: CASSLLGGEGYTF. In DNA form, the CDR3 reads TGTGCCAGCAGTTTATTAGGAGGGGAGGGCTACACCTTC.

CDR3 sequence reads: CAWSSDGNTIYF. The CDR3 DNA is TGTGCCTGGAGTTCCGACGGGAACACCATATATTTT. The chain combines TRBV30 with TRBJ1-3; no firm D call. Germline V lookup: CDR1 GTSNPN, CDR2 SVGIG (reference sequence). CDR3 length equals 12 residues. V lost 2 bases, J lost 7 bases, and 9 bases lay in between.

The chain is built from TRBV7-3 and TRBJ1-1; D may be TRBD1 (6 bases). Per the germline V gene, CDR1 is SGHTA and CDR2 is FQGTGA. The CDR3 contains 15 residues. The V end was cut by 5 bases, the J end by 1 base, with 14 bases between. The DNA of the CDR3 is TGTGCCAGCAGCCTCGGCGGGGGCAGGAACACTGAAGCTTTCTTT. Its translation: CASSLGGGRNTEAFF.

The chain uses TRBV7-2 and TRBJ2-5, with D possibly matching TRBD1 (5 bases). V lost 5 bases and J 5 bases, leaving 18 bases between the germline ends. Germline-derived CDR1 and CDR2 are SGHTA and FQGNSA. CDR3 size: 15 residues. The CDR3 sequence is CASSRDAGFTETQYF. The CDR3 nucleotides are TGTGCCAGCAGCCGCGATGCAGGGTTTACGGAGACCCAGTACTTC.

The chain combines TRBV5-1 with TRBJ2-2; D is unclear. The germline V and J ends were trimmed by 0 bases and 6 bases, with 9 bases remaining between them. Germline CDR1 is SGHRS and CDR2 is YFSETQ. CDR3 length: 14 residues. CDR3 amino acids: CASSLEPVPGELFF. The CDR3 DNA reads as TGCGCCAGCAGCTTGGAACCAGTCCCCGGGGAGCTGTTTTTT.

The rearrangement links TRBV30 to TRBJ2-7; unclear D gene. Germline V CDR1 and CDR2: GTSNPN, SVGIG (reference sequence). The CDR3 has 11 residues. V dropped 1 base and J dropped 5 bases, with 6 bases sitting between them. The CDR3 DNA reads TGTGCCTGGAGTGCGGGTAACGAGCAGTACTTC. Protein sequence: CAWSAGNEQYF. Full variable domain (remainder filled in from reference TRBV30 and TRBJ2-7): SQTIHQWPATLVQPVGSPLSLECTVEGTSNPNLYWYRQAAGRGLQLLFYSVGIGQISSEVPQNLSASRPQDRQFILSSKKLLLSDSGFYLCAWSAGNEQYFGPGTRLTVT.

CDR3: CASLGGALNTEAFF. CDR3 nucleotide sequence: TGTGCCAGCCTGGGGGGAGCCCTGAACACTGAAGCTTTCTTT. This chain links TRBV6-5 with TRBJ1-1; D is perhaps TRBD1 (5 bases). This CDR3 has 14 residues. The V gene lost 8 bases and the J gene lost 0 bases, with 13 bases spanning the gap. Germline V gene data show CDR1 as MNHEY and CDR2 as SVGAGI.

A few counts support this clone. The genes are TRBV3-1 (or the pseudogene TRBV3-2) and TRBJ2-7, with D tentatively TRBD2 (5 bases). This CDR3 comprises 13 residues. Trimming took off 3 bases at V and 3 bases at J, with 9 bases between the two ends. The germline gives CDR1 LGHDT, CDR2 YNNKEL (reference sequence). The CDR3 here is CASSQGRHYEQYF. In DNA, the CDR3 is TGTGCCAGCAGCCAGGGGAGACACTACGAGCAGTACTTC.

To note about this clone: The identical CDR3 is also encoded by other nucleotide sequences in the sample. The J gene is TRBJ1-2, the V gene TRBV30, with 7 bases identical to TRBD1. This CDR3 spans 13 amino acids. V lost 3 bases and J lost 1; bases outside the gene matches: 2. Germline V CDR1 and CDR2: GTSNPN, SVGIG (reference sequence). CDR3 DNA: TGTGCCTGGAGAGGGGGCAGTAACTATGGCTACACCTTC. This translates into CAWRGGSNYGYTF.

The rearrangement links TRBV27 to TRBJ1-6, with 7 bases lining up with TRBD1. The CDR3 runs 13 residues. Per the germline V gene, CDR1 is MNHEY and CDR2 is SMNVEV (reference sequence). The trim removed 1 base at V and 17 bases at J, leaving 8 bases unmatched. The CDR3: CASSLYSQGPVHF. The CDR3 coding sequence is TGTGCCAGCAGTTTATACTCACAGGGGCCAGTCCACTTT.

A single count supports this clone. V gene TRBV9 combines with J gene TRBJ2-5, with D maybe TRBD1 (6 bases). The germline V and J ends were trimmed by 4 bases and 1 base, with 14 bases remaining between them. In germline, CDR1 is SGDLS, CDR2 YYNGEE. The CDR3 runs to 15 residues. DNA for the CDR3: TGTGCCAGCAGCCTTGCGGGCAGGGGCCAAGAGACCCAGTACTTC. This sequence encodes CASSLAGRGQETQYF.

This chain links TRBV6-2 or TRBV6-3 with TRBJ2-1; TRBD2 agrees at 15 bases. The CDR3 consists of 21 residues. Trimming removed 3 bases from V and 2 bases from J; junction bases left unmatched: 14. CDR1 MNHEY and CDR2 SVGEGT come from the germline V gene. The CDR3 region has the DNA TGTGCCAGCAGTTATGAAGTTCTGGGACTAGCGGGAGGTAGGGCCTACAATGAGCAGTTCTTC. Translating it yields CASSYEVLGLAGGRAYNEQFF.

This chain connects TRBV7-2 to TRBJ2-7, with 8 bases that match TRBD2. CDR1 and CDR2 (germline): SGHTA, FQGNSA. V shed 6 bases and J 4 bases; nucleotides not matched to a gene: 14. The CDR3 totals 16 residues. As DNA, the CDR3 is TGTGCCAGCAGTCCGAACCAAGCGGGAGTGGGATACGAGCAGTACTTC. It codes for CASSPNQAGVGYEQYF.

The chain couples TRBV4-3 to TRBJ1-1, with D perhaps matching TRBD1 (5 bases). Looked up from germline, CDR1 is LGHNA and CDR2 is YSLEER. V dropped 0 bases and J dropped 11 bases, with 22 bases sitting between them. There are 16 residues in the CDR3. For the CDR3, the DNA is TGCGCCAGCAGCCAAGAGCTCCTACAGGAGATACCGAGGGCTTTCTTT. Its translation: CASSQELLQEIPRAFF.

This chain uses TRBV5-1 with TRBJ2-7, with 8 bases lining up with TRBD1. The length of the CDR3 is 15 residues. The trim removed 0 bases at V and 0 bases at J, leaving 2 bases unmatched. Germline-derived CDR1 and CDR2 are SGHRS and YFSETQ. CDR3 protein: CASSLGTGSSYEQYF. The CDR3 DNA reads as TGCGCCAGCAGCTTGGGGACAGGGAGCTCCTACGAGCAGTACTTC.

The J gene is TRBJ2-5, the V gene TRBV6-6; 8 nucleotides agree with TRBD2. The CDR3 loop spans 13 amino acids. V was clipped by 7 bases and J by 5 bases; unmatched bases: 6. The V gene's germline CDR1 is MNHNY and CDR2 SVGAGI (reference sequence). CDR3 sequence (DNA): TGTGCCAGCACCCCCCCGGGAGGGGAGACCCAGTACTTC. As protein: CASTPPGGETQYF.

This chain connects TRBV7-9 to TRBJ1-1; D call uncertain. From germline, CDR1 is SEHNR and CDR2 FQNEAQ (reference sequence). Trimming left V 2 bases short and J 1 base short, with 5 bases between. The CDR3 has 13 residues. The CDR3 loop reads CASSLRWNTEAFF. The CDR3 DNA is TGTGCCAGCAGCTTACGGTGGAACACTGAAGCTTTCTTT. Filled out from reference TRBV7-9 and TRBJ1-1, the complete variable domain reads DTGVSQNPRHKITKRGQNVTFRCDPISEHNRLYWYRQTLGQGPEFLTYFQNEAQLEKSRLLSDRFSAERPKGSFSTLEIQRTEQGDSAMYLCASSLRWNTEAFFGQGTRLTVV.

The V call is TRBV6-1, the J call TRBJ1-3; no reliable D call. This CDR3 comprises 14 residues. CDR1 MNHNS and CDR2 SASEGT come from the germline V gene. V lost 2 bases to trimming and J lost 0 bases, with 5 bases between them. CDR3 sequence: CASSEQVSGNTIYF. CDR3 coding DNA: TGTGCCAGCAGTGAACAGGTCTCTGGAAACACCATATATTTT.

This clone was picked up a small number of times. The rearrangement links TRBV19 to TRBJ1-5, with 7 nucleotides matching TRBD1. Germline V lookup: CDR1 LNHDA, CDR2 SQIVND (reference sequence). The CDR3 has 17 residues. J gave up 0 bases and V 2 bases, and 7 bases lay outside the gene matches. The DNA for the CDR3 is TGTGCCAGTAGTATACGAGGCGGGACAGATAGCAATCAGCCCCAGCATTTT. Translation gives CASSIRGGTDSNQPQHF.

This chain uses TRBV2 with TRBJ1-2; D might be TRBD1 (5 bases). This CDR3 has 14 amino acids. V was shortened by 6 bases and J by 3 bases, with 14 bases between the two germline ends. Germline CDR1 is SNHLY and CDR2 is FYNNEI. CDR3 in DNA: TGTGCCAGCAGAGGGGCGGCCAGGGACTATGGCTACACCTTC. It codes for CASRGAARDYGYTF.

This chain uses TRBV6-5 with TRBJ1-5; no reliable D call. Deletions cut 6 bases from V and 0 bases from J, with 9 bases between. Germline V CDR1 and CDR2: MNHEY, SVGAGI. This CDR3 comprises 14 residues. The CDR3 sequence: CASRRQYSNQPQHF. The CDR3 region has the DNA TGTGCCAGCAGGCGGCAGTATAGCAATCAGCCCCAGCATTTT.